The source of this T cell receptor (beta chain) is a study of T cell responses to AZD1222 COVID-19 vaccine. The ends were cut back, 1 base at V and 8 bases at J, with 17 bases in the middle. The CDR3 has 15 amino acids. The V gene's germline CDR1 is LGHDT and CDR2 YNNKEL (reference sequence). Profiling relied on immunoSEQ multiplex PCR, and the TCRdb table lists in-frame clones only, not all of them. The profile shows about 120,000 clones, roughly 92% of them singletons. This rearrangement joins TRBV3-1 (or the pseudogene TRBV3-2) to TRBJ1-1; D call uncertain. This receptor was obtained from an adult who received the AZD1222 COVID-19 vaccine. The sample here was peripheral blood, taken 28 days after the second AZD1222 dose. The CDR3 nucleotides read TGTGCCAGCAGCCAAGGTAAAGGATTGAGATTAGAAGCTTTCTTT. Its translation is CASSQGKGLRLEAFF.